The T cell receptor (beta chain) described here comes from a study of cytomegalovirus exposure and HLA in healthy donors. Study at large: Assignment to the Caucasian-associated ancestry cluster applied to approximately 80% of the approximately 400 genotyped donors. The study's findings and limits: TCR beta chains numbering 164 were designated cytomegalovirus-associated. HLA alleles were associated with 15,000 to 20,000 TCR beta sequences in a later analysis at 0.05 false discovery rate.

CDR1 is LGHNA and CDR2 is YSLEER in the germline V gene. Trimming took 1 base from V and 4 from J, leaving 11 bases between them. The CDR3 length is 15 residues. Primers: 60 Vbeta forward and 13 Jbeta reverse. Here immunoSEQ multiplex PCR was the method, and the copy in TCRdb shows in-frame clones only, minus some. The sample consists of roughly 120,000 clones, roughly 82% of them appearing once. This clone turned up a few times. Its antigen remains unknown. The material sequenced was PBMCs. This sequence was found in a male donor in good health and CMV-seropositive. The genes are TRBV4-3 and TRBJ2-1, with D perhaps matching TRBD1 (5 bases). CDR3 residues: CASSQGMQGYNEQFF. The CDR3 coding sequence is TGCGCCAGCAGCCAAGGTATGCAGGGTTACAATGAGCAGTTCTTC.